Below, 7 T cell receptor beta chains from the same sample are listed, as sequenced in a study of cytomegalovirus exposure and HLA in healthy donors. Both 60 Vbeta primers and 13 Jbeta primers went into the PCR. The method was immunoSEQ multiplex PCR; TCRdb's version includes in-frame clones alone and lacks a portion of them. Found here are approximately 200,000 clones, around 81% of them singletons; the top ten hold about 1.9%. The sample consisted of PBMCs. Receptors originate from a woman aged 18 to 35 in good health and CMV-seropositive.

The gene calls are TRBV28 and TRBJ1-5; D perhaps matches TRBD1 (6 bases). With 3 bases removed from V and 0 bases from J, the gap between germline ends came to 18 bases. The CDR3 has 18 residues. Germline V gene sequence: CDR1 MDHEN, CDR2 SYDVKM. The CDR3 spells CASSLGQGISYSNQPQHF. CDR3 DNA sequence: TGTGCCAGCAGTTTGGGCCAGGGGATTTCCTATAGCAATCAGCCCCAGCATTTT.

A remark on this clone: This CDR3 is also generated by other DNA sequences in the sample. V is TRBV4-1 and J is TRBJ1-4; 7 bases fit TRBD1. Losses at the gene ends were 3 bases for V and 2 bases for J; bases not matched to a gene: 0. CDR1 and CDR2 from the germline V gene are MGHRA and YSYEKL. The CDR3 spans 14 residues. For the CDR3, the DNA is TGCGCCAGCAGCCAGGGACAGACTAATGAAAAACTGTTTTTT. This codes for CASSQGQTNEKLFF.

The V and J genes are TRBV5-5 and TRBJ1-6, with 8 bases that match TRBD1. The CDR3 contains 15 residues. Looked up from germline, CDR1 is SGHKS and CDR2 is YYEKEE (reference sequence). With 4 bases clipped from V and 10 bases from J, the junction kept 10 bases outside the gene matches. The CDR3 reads CASSKARTGQSPLHF. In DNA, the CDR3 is TGTGCCAGCAGCAAGGCCCGGACAGGGCAATCACCCCTCCACTTT.

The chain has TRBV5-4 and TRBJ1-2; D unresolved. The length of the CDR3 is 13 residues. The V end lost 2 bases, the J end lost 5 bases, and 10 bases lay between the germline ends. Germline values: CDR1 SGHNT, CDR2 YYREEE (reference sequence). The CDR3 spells CASSFIEGYGYTF. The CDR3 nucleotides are TGTGCCAGCAGCTTTATCGAGGGTTATGGCTACACCTTC.

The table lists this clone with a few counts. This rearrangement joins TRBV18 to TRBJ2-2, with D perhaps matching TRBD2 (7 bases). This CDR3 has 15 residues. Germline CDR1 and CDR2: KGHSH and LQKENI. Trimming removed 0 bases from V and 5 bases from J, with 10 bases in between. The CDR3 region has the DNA TGTGCCAGCTCACCACCGGGGGGGCGAACCGGGGAGCTGTTTTTT. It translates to CASSPPGGRTGELFF.

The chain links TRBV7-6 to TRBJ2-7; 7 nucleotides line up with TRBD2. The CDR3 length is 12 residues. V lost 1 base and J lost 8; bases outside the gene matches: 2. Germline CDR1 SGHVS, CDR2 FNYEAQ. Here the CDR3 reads CASSLGGGKQYV. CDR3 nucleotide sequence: TGTGCCAGCAGCTTAGGGGGGGGTAAGCAGTACGTC.

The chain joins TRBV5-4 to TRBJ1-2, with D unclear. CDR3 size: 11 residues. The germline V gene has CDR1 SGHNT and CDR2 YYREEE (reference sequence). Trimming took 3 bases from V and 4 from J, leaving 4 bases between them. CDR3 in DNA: TGTGCCAGCAGCTCGGGCTATGGCTACACCTTC. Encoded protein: CASSSGYGYTF.